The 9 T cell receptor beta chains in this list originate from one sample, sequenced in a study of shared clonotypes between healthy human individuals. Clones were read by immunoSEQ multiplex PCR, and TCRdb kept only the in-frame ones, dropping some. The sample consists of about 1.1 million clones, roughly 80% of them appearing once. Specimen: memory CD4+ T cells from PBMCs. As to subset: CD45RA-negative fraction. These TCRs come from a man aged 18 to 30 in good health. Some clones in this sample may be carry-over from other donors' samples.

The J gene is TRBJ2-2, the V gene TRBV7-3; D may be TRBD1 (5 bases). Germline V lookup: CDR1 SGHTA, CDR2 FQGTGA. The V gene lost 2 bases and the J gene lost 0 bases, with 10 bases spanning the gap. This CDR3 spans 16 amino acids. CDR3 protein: CASSLLGATNTGELFF. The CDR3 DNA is TGTGCCAGCAGCTTATTAGGGGCGACGAACACCGGGGAGCTGTTTTTT.

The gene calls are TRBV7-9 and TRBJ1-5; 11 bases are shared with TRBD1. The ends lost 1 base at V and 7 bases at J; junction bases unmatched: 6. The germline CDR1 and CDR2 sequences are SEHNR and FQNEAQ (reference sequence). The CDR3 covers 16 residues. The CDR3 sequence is CASSLGGQGATQPQHF. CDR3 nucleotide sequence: TGTGCCAGCAGCTTAGGCGGACAGGGGGCAACCCAGCCCCAGCATTTT.

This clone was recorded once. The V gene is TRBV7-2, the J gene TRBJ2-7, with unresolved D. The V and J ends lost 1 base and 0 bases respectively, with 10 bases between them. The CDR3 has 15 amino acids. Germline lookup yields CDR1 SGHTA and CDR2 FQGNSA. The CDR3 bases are TGTGCCAGCAGCTTAGGCAGTTCAAACTCCTACGAGCAGTACTTC. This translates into CASSLGSSNSYEQYF.

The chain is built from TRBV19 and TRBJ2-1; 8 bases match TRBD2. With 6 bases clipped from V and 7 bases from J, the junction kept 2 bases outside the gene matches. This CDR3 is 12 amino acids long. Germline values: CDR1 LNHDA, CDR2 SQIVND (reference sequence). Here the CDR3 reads CASRERENEQFF. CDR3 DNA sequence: TGTGCCAGTAGGGAGCGGGAGAATGAGCAGTTCTTC.

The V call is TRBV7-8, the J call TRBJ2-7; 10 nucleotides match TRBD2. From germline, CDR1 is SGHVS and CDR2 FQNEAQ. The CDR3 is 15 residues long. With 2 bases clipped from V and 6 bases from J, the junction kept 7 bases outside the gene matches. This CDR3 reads CASSLRASGSGEQYF. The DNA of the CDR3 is TGTGCCAGCAGCTTAAGGGCTAGCGGGAGCGGCGAGCAGTACTTC.

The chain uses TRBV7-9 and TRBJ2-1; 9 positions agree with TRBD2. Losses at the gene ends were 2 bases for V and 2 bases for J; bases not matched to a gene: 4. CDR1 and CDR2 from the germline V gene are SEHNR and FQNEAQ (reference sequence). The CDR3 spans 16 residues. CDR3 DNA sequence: TGTGCCAGCAGCTTACTTAGCGGGAGTACCTACAATGAGCAGTTCTTC. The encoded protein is CASSLLSGSTYNEQFF.

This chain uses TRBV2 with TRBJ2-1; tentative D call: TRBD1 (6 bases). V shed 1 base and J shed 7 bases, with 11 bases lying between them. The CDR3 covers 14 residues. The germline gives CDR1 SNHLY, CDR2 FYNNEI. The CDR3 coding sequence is TGTGCCAGCAGTGAAGATGGGACACCGAATGAGCAGTTCTTC. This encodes CASSEDGTPNEQFF.

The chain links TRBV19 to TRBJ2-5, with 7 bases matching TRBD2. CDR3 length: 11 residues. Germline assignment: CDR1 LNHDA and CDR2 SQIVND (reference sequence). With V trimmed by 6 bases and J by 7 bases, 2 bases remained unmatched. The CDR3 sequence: CASRGRGTQYF. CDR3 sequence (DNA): TGTGCCAGTAGGGGGAGGGGGACCCAGTACTTC. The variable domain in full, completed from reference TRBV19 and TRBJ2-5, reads DGGITQSPKYLFRKEGQNVTLSCEQNLNHDAMYWYRQDPGQGLRLIYYSQIVNDFQKGDIAEGYSVSREKKESFPLTVTSAQKNPTAFYLCASRGRGTQYFGPGTRLLVL.

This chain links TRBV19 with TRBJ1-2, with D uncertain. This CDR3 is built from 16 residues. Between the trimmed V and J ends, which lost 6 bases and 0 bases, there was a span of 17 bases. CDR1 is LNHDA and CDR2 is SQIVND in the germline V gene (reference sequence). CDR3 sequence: CASSGPGTATNYGYTF. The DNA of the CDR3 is TGTGCCAGTAGCGGGCCGGGAACCGCCACTAACTATGGCTACACCTTC. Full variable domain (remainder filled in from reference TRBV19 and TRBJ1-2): DGGITQSPKYLFRKEGQNVTLSCEQNLNHDAMYWYRQDPGQGLRLIYYSQIVNDFQKGDIAEGYSVSREKKESFPLTVTSAQKNPTAFYLCASSGPGTATNYGYTFGSGTRLTVV.